A few counts support the clone carrying this T cell receptor beta chain. Its antigen remains unidentified. This record belongs to a study of CD8 T cells in ankylosing spondylitis. Quantitative barcoded 5'-RACE was used to prepare TCR beta libraries. TCRdb reprocessed the 5' RACE reads with MiXCR, giving one entry per CDR3 protein. The sample has roughly 370,000 distinct CDR3 sequences, around 20% seen once. Study-wide results and limits: The study identified a TCR beta motif of under 10 highly homologous variants that appeared characteristic of ankylosing spondylitis blood. In ankylosing spondylitis patients, matched synovial fluid reportedly showed significant enrichment of disease-linked clones. Some of the motif variants had earlier been found in reactive arthritis patients' fluid and blood.

Germline CDR1 and CDR2: SGDLS and YYNGEE. With 4 bases removed from V and 6 bases from J, the gap between germline ends came to 13 bases. The CDR3 totals 14 residues. The sample taken for sequencing was blood, either unsorted or a sorted T cell fraction (not recorded which). The chain has TRBV9 and TRBJ2-2, with D perhaps matching TRBD2 (5 bases). This clonotype originated in a male donor with ankylosing spondylitis. This CDR3 is CASSSRPGAGELFF. The CDR3, as DNA: TGTGCCAGCAGCAGTAGACCCGGGGCCGGGGAGCTGTTTTTT.